Below, 17 T cell receptor beta chains from the same sample are listed, as sequenced in a study of blood T cell repertoires in COVID-19. TCRdb's copy holds only in-frame clones and misses some; the assay was immunoSEQ multiplex PCR. The top ten clones hold 5% to 6.5% of a sample with about 76,000 clones, around nine tenths of them seen once. Sequencing input: peripheral blood. These receptor sequences come from a man aged 45-65 years with active COVID-19.

V is TRBV28 and J is TRBJ2-1, with TRBD2 matching 10 bases. There are 14 residues in the CDR3. V dropped 5 bases and J dropped 12; count of bases not matched to a gene: 10. CDR1 is MDHEN, CDR2 SYDVKM, per germline. The CDR3 nucleotides read TGTGCCAGCAGTCCCAGCGGGAGGGTCCTCGGGCAGTTCTTC. Its protein product is CASSPSGRVLGQFF. The full variable domain, in which reference TRBV28 and TRBJ2-1 provide the parts outside the CDR3, is DVKVTQSSRYLVKRTGEKVFLECVQDMDHENMFWYRQDPGLGLRLIYFSYDVKMKEKGDIPEGYSVSREKKERFSLILESASTNQTSMYLCASSPSGRVLGQFFGPGTRLTVL.

The CDR3 region has the DNA TGCGCCAGCAGCGGCGGGGCCAATGAGCAGTTCTTC. As protein: CASSGGANEQFF. The chain has TRBV10-2 and TRBJ2-1; TRBD2 might be the D (6 bases). V shed 6 bases and J shed 6 bases, with 9 bases lying between them. The CDR3 is 12 amino acids. Germline V gene sequence: CDR1 WSHSY, CDR2 SAAADI.

The chain joins TRBV5-4 to TRBJ1-5; 9 positions agree with TRBD1. CDR3 length: 15 amino acids. V shed 4 bases and J 11 bases; nucleotides not matched to a gene: 13. Germline V gene lookup returns CDR1 SGHNT and CDR2 YYREEE (reference sequence). CDR3 nucleotide sequence: TGTGCCAGCAGCCGTGGGCCAGGACAGGGGTGGACCCAGCATTTT. It codes for CASSRGPGQGWTQHF.

The gene calls are TRBV19 and TRBJ1-2; 7 bases are shared with TRBD1. CDR3 size: 13 residues. CDR1 and CDR2 from the germline V gene are LNHDA and SQIVND (reference sequence). With V trimmed by 3 bases and J by 4 bases, 2 bases remained unmatched. The CDR3 loop is CASSIGDSYGYTF. The CDR3 coding sequence is TGTGCCAGTAGTATTGGGGACAGCTATGGCTACACCTTC.

The sample holds one count of this clone. J is TRBJ2-3 and V is TRBV27, with D perhaps TRBD2 (6 bases). The CDR3 runs to 14 residues. Germline V gives CDR1 MNHEY, CDR2 SMNVEV (reference sequence). Between the trimmed V and J ends, which lost 3 bases and 6 bases, there was a span of 13 bases. The CDR3 DNA is TGTGCCAGCAGTTTTAGGGACTCTGGGGATACGCAGTATTTT. Protein sequence: CASSFRDSGDTQYF.

This clone was recorded once. This chain connects TRBV4-1 to TRBJ2-2, with TRBD2 matching over 12 bases. J gave up 0 bases and V 2 bases, and 1 base lay outside the gene matches. In germline, CDR1 is MGHRA, CDR2 YSYEKL. This CDR3 has 17 amino acids. For the CDR3, the DNA is TGCGCCAGCAGCCAACTAGCGGGGGGGCCGAACACCGGGGAGCTGTTTTTT. This codes for CASSQLAGGPNTGELFF.

The rearrangement uses TRBV15 and TRBJ2-7, with TRBD1 identical over 8 bases. The germline CDR1 and CDR2 sequences are LNHNV and YYDKDF (reference sequence). Germline trimming cut 1 base from V and 5 bases from J; bases unmatched to any gene: 1. CDR3 length: 13 residues. The CDR3 spells CATSRGQGNEQYF. The CDR3 DNA is TGTGCCACCAGCAGAGGACAGGGGAACGAGCAGTACTTC.

The chain links TRBV9 to TRBJ1-2; 11 positions agree with TRBD1. Germline V gene lookup returns CDR1 SGDLS and CDR2 YYNGEE. Trimming at V came to 2 bases and at J to 11 bases, leaving 8 bases not matched to a gene. This CDR3 has 14 amino acids. Here the CDR3 reads CASSVHTGTGGYTF. CDR3 sequence (DNA): TGTGCCAGCAGCGTCCATACCGGGACAGGGGGTTACACCTTC. The full variable domain, rest sourced from reference TRBV9 and TRBJ1-2, is DSGVTQTPKHLITATGQRVTLRCSPRSGDLSVYWYQQSLDQGLQFLIQYYNGEERAKGNILERFSAQQFPDLHSELNLSSLELGDSALYFCASSVHTGTGGYTFGSGTRLTVV.

The J gene is TRBJ2-1, the V gene TRBV7-2; TRBD2 agrees at 8 bases. The length of the CDR3 is 15 residues. The V and J ends lost 4 bases and 8 bases, in that order; junction bases with no gene match: 10. Germline V CDR1 and CDR2: SGHTA, FQGNSA. The CDR3 DNA is TGTGCCAGCAGCTCTCGGGGGGGCCGAGGCTATGAGCAGTTCTTC. Its protein is CASSSRGGRGYEQFF.

This rearrangement joins TRBV7-3 to TRBJ2-7; D may be TRBD1 (6 bases). Between the trimmed V and J ends, which lost 5 bases and 3 bases, there was a span of 14 bases. CDR1 and CDR2 (germline): SGHTA, FQGTGA. This CDR3 comprises 14 residues. CDR3 nucleotides: TGTGCCAGCAGCCTCATGGGGGCGGGCTACGAGCAGTACTTC. The encoded protein is CASSLMGAGYEQYF.

The chain uses TRBV7-2 and TRBJ1-1, with 7 nucleotides matching TRBD1. The germline gives CDR1 SGHTA, CDR2 FQGNSA. Trimming took 9 bases from V and 5 from J; bases not matched to a gene: 12. The CDR3 runs 14 residues. CDR3 nucleotides: TGTGCCAGTGGGCTACAGGGGCTGAGTACTGAAGCTTTCTTT. Protein sequence: CASGLQGLSTEAFF.

The CDR3 DNA reads TGTGCCAGCAGCTTGGGGCAGATTGCTGAAGCTTTCTTT. Translating gives CASSLGQIAEAFF. V gene TRBV5-6 combines with J gene TRBJ1-1; D gene uncertain. There are 13 residues in the CDR3. V was trimmed by 0 bases and J by 6 bases, leaving 9 bases between them. The germline V gene has CDR1 SGHDT and CDR2 YYEEEE.

The genes are TRBV7-9 and TRBJ2-1, with D tentatively TRBD2 (5 bases). The germline V gene has CDR1 SEHNR and CDR2 FQNEAQ (reference sequence). V lost 7 bases, J lost 8 bases, and 15 bases lay in between. This CDR3 region has 13 residues. The CDR3 DNA sequence: TGTGCCAGCACAGGACTTTTCCCCCATGAGCAGTTCTTC. This encodes CASTGLFPHEQFF. Using reference TRBV7-9 and TRBJ2-1 for the parts outside the CDR3, the full variable domain is DTGVSQNPRHKITKRGQNVTFRCDPISEHNRLYWYRQTLGQGPEFLTYFQNEAQLEKSRLLSDRFSAERPKGSFSTLEIQRTEQGDSAMYLCASTGLFPHEQFFGPGTRLTVL.

The chain uses TRBV6-6 and TRBJ2-3; TRBD2 is a possible D gene (6 bases). Germline assignment: CDR1 MNHNY and CDR2 SVGAGI (reference sequence). This CDR3 comprises 12 residues. Trimming took off 4 bases at V and 8 bases at J, with 10 bases between the two ends. The CDR3 sequence: CASSSPEGTQYF. Here the CDR3 DNA reads TGTGCCAGCAGTTCTCCGGAGGGTACGCAGTATTTT.

V usage is TRBV7-3 and J usage is TRBJ2-5; 9 nucleotides match TRBD1. The CDR3 consists of 14 residues. With 5 bases clipped from V and 3 bases from J, the junction kept 4 bases outside the gene matches. From germline, CDR1 is SGHTA and CDR2 FQGTGA. The CDR3: CASSRQGEEETQYF. CDR3 DNA: TGTGCCAGCAGCCGACAGGGGGAGGAAGAGACCCAGTACTTC.

The chain recombines TRBV28 with TRBJ1-2; D is possibly TRBD1 (5 bases). Germline values: CDR1 MDHEN, CDR2 SYDVKM. The CDR3 covers 11 residues. V was clipped by 8 bases and J by 4 bases, with 8 bases between them. The CDR3 DNA follows: TGTGCCAGCGACGACAGCTATGGCTACACCTTC. Translated, it gives CASDDSYGYTF.

The genes are TRBV6-4 and TRBJ2-5; 11 nucleotides agree with TRBD2. J lost 0 bases, V lost 3 bases, and 6 bases had no gene match. Per the germline V gene, CDR1 is MRHNA and CDR2 is SNTAGT. CDR3 size: 17 residues. DNA for the CDR3: TGTGCCAGCAGTGATCTTCGACTAGCGGGAAACCAAGAGACCCAGTACTTC. This encodes CASSDLRLAGNQETQYF.